This record covers a single T cell receptor (beta chain). Its specificity is not known. Generated by immunoSEQ multiplex PCR, the TCRdb table keeps only in-frame clones and is missing some. The sample lists 50,000 to 55,000 clones; approximately 83% were seen once. This sample was taken from a study of T cells in localized non-small cell lung cancer. General study points: Adjacent lung tissue had a median about 52 of the top 100 clones found in the tumor.

This CDR3 contains 14 residues. CDR1 and CDR2 (germline): LGHNA, YNFKEQ. V was shortened by 6 bases and J by 1 base, with 13 bases between the two germline ends. The chain uses TRBV4-2 and TRBJ2-7; D gene unclear. This material consisted of peripheral blood mononuclear cells, taken before any cancer treatment. The receptor's source is a man aged 35 to 70 with stage III lung adenocarcinoma. The CDR3 sequence: CASRLDVGSYEQYF. The CDR3 region has the DNA TGTGCCAGCAGACTCGACGTTGGGTCCTACGAGCAGTACTTC.